This entry concerns a single TCR beta chain. Original processing notes: The assay estimated nucleated cells by amplifying reference gene primers. Data came from immunoSEQ multiplex PCR; TCRdb stores just in-frame clones and leaves some out. The DNA gave D and trimming, while V, J and clone size come from that table. The sample has 200,000 to 250,000 clones; around 88% are singletons. The sample is drawn from a study of blood T cell repertoires in COVID-19. Study in general: Samples came from the United States, Italy and Spain, spanning acute and convalescent COVID-19. PBMCs, B-cell-depleted T cells, or T cells were the source of the cDNA or gDNA that made up the material.

This CDR3 is 15 amino acids long. Germline CDR1 and CDR2: SNHLY and FYNNEI. The V gene lost 6 bases and the J gene lost 3 bases, with 15 bases spanning the gap. The clonotype comes from a woman between 45 and 60 years old with acute COVID-19. V gene TRBV2 combines with J gene TRBJ1-3, with D maybe TRBD1 (6 bases). The source material was PBMCs or T cells enriched from blood (not recorded which). The DNA for the CDR3 is TGTGCCAGCAGGATACGACAGGCCGGTGGAAACACCATATATTTT. Protein product: CASRIRQAGGNTIYF. The full variable domain, in which reference TRBV2 and TRBJ1-3 provide the parts outside the CDR3, is EPEVTQTPSHQVTQMGQEVILRCVPISNHLYFYWYRQILGQKVEFLVSFYNNEISEKSEIFDDQFSVERPDGSNFTLKIRSTKLEDSAMYFCASRIRQAGGNTIYFGEGSWLTVV.